The clone carrying this TCR beta chain was seen only once. The CDR3 is 14 amino acids. Germline V gene lookup returns CDR1 SNHLY and CDR2 FYNNEI. After removal of 7 bases from V and 3 bases from J, the junction contained 7 bases not matched to a gene. Some clones are missing from TCRdb's copy, which holds only in-frame ones; the method was immunoSEQ multiplex PCR. The sample has under 200,000 clones, approximately 90% seen once. The data belong to a study of blood T cell repertoires in COVID-19. Study members were between about 18 and 95 years old and lived in roughly 24 US regions. Categorization into cohorts depended on clinical history that participants reported.

This chain uses TRBV2 with TRBJ2-7; 9 nucleotides align to TRBD1. The TCR originated in a woman aged 40-49 years in a cohort exposed to, infected with or recovered from COVID-19 (not recorded which). The material sequenced was PBMCs or T cells enriched from blood (not recorded which). The CDR3 here is CASTSGTGNYEQYF. CDR3 DNA sequence: TGTGCCAGCACTTCCGGGACAGGGAACTACGAGCAGTACTTC.